Included here is one T cell receptor beta chain sequence, with context. Its antigen remains unknown. These data come from a study of cytomegalovirus exposure and HLA in healthy donors. Study results and caveats: It was reported that the classifier diagnosed cytomegalovirus status with high specificity and sensitivity in both the original and validation cohorts.

The V gene's germline CDR1 is LNHDA and CDR2 SQIVND (reference sequence). The CDR3 contains 15 residues. The V gene end was trimmed by 4 bases and the J gene end by 3 bases; junction bases not matched to a gene: 6. Repertoires were generated with immunoSEQ multiplex PCR, while TCRdb's copy carries only in-frame clones and drops some. This sample has under 150,000 clones, with roughly 90% found just once. The validation cohort, a group of 120 subjects, included the donors and was separate from the roughly 700-subject first cohort. The sample consisted of PBMCs. V usage is TRBV19 and J usage is TRBJ2-7; 10 bases line up with TRBD1. The sequence derives from a woman in her late teens or twenties in good health and CMV-seronegative. The CDR3 nucleotides are TGTGCCAGTAGTAAGACAGGGGGCTCCCGCTACGAGCAGTACTTC. This gives the protein CASSKTGGSRYEQYF.